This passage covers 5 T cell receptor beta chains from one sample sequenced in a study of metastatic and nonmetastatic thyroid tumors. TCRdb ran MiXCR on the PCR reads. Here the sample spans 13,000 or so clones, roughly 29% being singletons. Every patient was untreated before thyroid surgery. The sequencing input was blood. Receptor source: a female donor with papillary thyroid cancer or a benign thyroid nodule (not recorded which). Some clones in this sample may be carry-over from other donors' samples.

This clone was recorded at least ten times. CDR3 coding DNA: TGCAGTGCCAAAAGACAGGGGGCGAGGCAAGAGACCCAGTACTTC. It is translated as CSAKRQGARQETQYF. This chain uses TRBV20-1 with TRBJ2-5; 10 bases agree with TRBD1. The J segment lost 2 bases and the V segment lost 6 bases, leaving 9 bases of the junction unmatched. Germline CDR1 and CDR2: DFQATT and SNEGSKA (reference sequence). This CDR3 spans 15 amino acids.

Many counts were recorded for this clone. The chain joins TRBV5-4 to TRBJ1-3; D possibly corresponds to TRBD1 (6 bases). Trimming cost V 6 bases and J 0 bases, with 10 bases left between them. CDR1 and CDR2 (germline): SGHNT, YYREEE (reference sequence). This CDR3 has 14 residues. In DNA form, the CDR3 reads TGTGCCAGCACCGACAGGAGCTCTGGAAACACCATATATTTT. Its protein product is CASTDRSSGNTIYF. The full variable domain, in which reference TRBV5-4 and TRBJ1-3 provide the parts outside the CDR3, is ETGVTQSPTHLIKTRGQQVTLRCSSQSGHNTVSWYQQALGQGPQFIFQYYREEENGRGNFPPRFSGLQFPNYSSELNVNALELDDSALYLCASTDRSSGNTIYFGEGSWLTVV.

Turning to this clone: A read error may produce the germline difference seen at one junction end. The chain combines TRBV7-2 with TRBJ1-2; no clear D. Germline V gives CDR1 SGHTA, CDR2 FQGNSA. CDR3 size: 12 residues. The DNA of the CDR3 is TGTGCCAGCAGCTTGTCGGTTTCTGGCCACACCTTC. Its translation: CASSLSVSGHTF. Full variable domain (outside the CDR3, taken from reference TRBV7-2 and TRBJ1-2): GAGVSQSPSNKVTEKGKDVELRCDPISGHTALYWYRQSLGQGLEFLIYFQGNSAPDKSGLPSDRFSAERTGGSVSTLTIQRTQQEDSAVYLCASSLSVSGHTFGSGTRLTVV.

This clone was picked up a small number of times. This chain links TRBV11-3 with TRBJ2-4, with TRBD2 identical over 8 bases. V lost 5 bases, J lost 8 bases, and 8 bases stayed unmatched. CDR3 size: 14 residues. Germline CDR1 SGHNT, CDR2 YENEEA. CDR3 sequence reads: CASSNRGGSDIQYF. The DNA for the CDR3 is TGTGCCAGCAGCAACCGGGGGGGGTCGGACATTCAGTACTTC.

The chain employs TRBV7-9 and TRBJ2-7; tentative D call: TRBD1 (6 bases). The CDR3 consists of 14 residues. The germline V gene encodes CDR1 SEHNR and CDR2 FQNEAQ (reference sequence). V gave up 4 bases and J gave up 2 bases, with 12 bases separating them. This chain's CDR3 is CASSCGQQAYEQYF. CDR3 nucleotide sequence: TGTGCCAGCAGCTGCGGACAGCAAGCCTACGAGCAGTACTTC.